The 9 T cell receptor beta chains below were found in one sample sequenced in a study of blood T cells in healthy people across ages. Next came a second PCR, run for about 7 to 12 cycles, which used a sample-barcoded 5' primer along with a J-beta primer mix. Via MiXCR, TCRdb re-called the 5' RACE reads, giving one row per CDR3 protein. The repertoire has under 1,000,000 distinct CDR3 sequences, 35% to 40% of them found once; the top ten carry roughly 13%. Sample: blood. The receptors originated from a man between 18 and 35 years old in good health.

The V and J genes are TRBV6-5 and TRBJ2-5, with TRBD2 as a possible D gene (6 bases). V lost 0 bases and J 1 base, leaving 15 bases between the germline ends. Germline V gene lookup returns CDR1 MNHEY and CDR2 SVGAGI. This CDR3 is 17 amino acids long. The CDR3, as DNA: TGTGCCAGCAGTTACTCGGGTAGCGGAGCCCCCCAAGAGACCCAGTACTTC. It specifies CASSYSGSGAPQETQYF.

There are a few counts of this clonotype. V usage is TRBV4-3 and J usage is TRBJ2-7, with TRBD1 identical over 8 bases. Germline V gene sequence: CDR1 LGHNA, CDR2 YSLEER. Trimming at V came to 0 bases and at J to 4 bases, leaving 17 bases not matched to a gene. This CDR3 comprises 19 residues. CDR3 nucleotides: TGCGCCAGCAGCCAAGATTCCCCTCTGTGGGGACAGGCGTCTTACGAGCAGTACTTC. The encoded protein is CASSQDSPLWGQASYEQYF.

This clonotype was seen a few times. The gene calls are TRBV6-5 and TRBJ1-1; possibly TRBD1 for D (5 bases). CDR1 is MNHEY, CDR2 SVGAGI, per germline. V shed 0 bases and J shed 5 bases, with 13 bases lying between them. CDR3 length: 15 residues. The CDR3 coding sequence is TGTGCCAGCAGTTACTCGTGGGGGGGGTTAACTGAAGCTTTCTTT. Translating it yields CASSYSWGGLTEAFF.

V usage is TRBV11-1 and J usage is TRBJ1-2; 7 bases are a match to TRBD1. J gave up 11 bases and V 3 bases, and 9 bases lay outside the gene matches. CDR3 length equals 13 residues. CDR1 is SGHAT and CDR2 is FQDESV in the germline V gene (reference sequence). The CDR3 DNA reads TGTGCCAGCAGCTTCATCCAGGGGGATTCGTACACCTTC. Its translation is CASSFIQGDSYTF.

The CDR3 DNA is TGTGCCAGCAGCCACTCAGGGCGATCTGCCTATGGCTACACCTTC. Residues: CASSHSGRSAYGYTF. This rearrangement joins TRBV4-2 to TRBJ1-2; D perhaps matches TRBD1 (5 bases). The V end lost 3 bases, the J end lost 4 bases, and 15 bases lay between the germline ends. This CDR3 region has 15 residues. Germline assignment: CDR1 LGHNA and CDR2 YNFKEQ.

This clonotype was counted a few times. This rearrangement joins TRBV19 to TRBJ2-7; D ambiguous. V was shortened by 1 base and J by 0 bases, with 7 bases between the two germline ends. This CDR3 is 14 amino acids long. Germline V CDR1 and CDR2: LNHDA, SQIVND (reference sequence). Written as DNA, the CDR3 is TGTGCCAGTAGTATAGCGGCAGTCTCCTACGAGCAGTACTTC. It translates to CASSIAAVSYEQYF.

V is TRBV3-1 and J is TRBJ1-1; no reliable D call. The CDR3 consists of 13 residues. Germline V gene data show CDR1 as LGHDT and CDR2 as YNNKEL (reference sequence). With 2 bases removed from V and 4 bases from J, the gap between germline ends came to 8 bases. CDR3 sequence reads: CASSQLPRTEAFF. The CDR3 DNA sequence: TGTGCCAGCAGCCAATTGCCTCGCACTGAAGCTTTCTTT.

This chain links TRBV9 with TRBJ2-1; D uncertain. The CDR3 loop spans 18 amino acids. The V and J ends lost 3 bases and 12 bases respectively, with 31 bases between them. Germline V gene sequence: CDR1 SGDLS, CDR2 YYNGEE. This CDR3 reads CASSGPSSMRSGTWGQFF. CDR3 coding DNA: TGTGCCAGCAGCGGACCCTCGTCGATGCGGTCGGGTACTTGGGGGCAGTTCTTC. Drawing the rest from reference TRBV9 and TRBJ2-1, the complete variable domain is DSGVTQTPKHLITATGQRVTLRCSPRSGDLSVYWYQQSLDQGLQFLIQYYNGEERAKGNILERFSAQQFPDLHSELNLSSLELGDSALYFCASSGPSSMRSGTWGQFFGPGTRLTVL.

This clonotype was seen only a few times. The rearrangement joins TRBV28 to TRBJ1-5, with no clear D. V dropped 1 base and J dropped 1 base, with 8 bases sitting between them. The CDR3 has 15 residues. The germline V gene encodes CDR1 MDHEN and CDR2 SYDVKM. CDR3 amino acids: CASSLYSPSNQPQHF. CDR3 nucleotides: TGTGCCAGCAGTTTATACAGTCCGAGCAATCAGCCCCAGCATTTT.